What follows are 19 T cell receptor beta chains derived from one specimen sequenced in a study of shared T cell receptors in the human thymus. Data came from immunoSEQ multiplex PCR; TCRdb stores just in-frame clones and leaves some out. The profile shows hundreds of thousands of clones, 88% of them singletons. These data were also reused for a study on human thymus T cells.

Sequences were obtained from thymocytes. These receptor sequences come from a boy in the first two years of life with a congenital heart defect.

This chain links TRBV2 with TRBJ2-2; 8 bases agree with TRBD2. The CDR3 has 14 residues. The germline gives CDR1 SNHLY, CDR2 FYNNEI. Losses at the gene ends were 6 bases for V and 13 bases for J; bases not matched to a gene: 13. The CDR3 coding sequence is TGTGCCAGCAGGAGGGGGACTAGGGGGTCGGGGCTGTTTTTT. This codes for CASRRGTRGSGLFF.

The rearrangement links TRBV7-2 to TRBJ1-1; D not resolved. This CDR3 has 15 amino acids. Germline V gene sequence: CDR1 SGHTA, CDR2 FQGNSA. Trimming removed 5 bases from V and 1 base from J, with 14 bases in between. This CDR3 reads CASSAGGWGNTEAFF. CDR3 DNA: TGTGCCAGCAGCGCCGGAGGCTGGGGGAACACTGAAGCTTTCTTT.

The chain combines TRBV4-3 with TRBJ2-3; 8 nucleotides agree with TRBD2. The germline V gene encodes CDR1 LGHNA and CDR2 YSLEER. J lost 2 bases, V lost 0 bases, and 7 bases had no gene match. The length of the CDR3 is 17 residues. In DNA form, the CDR3 reads TGCGCCAGCAGCCAAGATACTAGCGGAGACTTCACAGATACGCAGTATTTT. It yields the protein CASSQDTSGDFTDTQYF.

CDR3 coding DNA: TGTGCCAGCAGTGACTCGGCTGCTTACAATGAGCAGTTCTTC. Protein product: CASSDSAAYNEQFF. This chain connects TRBV6-4 to TRBJ2-1; D not resolved. CDR3 length equals 14 residues. Germline assignment: CDR1 MRHNA and CDR2 SNTAGT. Trimming removed 0 bases at V and 4 bases at J, with 7 bases between.

The chain carries TRBV27 and TRBJ1-1, with 7 bases aligning to TRBD1. This CDR3 spans 15 amino acids. With V trimmed by 7 bases and J by 1 base, 9 bases remained unmatched. CDR1 MNHEY and CDR2 SMNVEV come from the germline V gene (reference sequence). The CDR3 sequence is CASIFRQGGNTEAFF. The CDR3 nucleotides are TGTGCCAGCATTTTTCGACAGGGAGGGAACACTGAAGCTTTCTTT.

The V call is TRBV5-6, the J call TRBJ2-7; D perhaps matches TRBD2 (6 bases). The V and J ends lost 0 bases and 3 bases respectively, with 22 bases between them. CDR3 size: 18 residues. Germline V gives CDR1 SGHDT, CDR2 YYEEEE. The CDR3, as DNA: TGTGCCAGCAGCTTGGGACTCCGGAACGCTAGCGCCAGCTACGAGCAGTACTTC. This encodes CASSLGLRNASASYEQYF.

As concerns this clone: At one end the junction does not follow the germline gene, possibly because of a read error. V is TRBV9 and J is TRBJ2-1; 8 bases fit TRBD2. This CDR3 spans 19 amino acids. In germline, CDR1 is SGDLS, CDR2 YYNGEE. CDR3 sequence reads: CASSPPSGAGEPSHNEQFF. The CDR3 DNA is TGTGCCAGCAGCCCCCCGTCCGGAGCGGGGGAACCCTCCCACAATGAGCAGTTCTTC. Full variable domain (rest looked up from reference TRBV9 and TRBJ2-1): DSGVTQTPKHLITATGQRVTLRCSPRSGDLSVYWYQQSLDQGLQFLIQYYNGEERAKGNILERFSAQQFPDLHSELNLSSLELGDSALYFCASSPPSGAGEPSHNEQFFGPGTRLTVL.

The genes are TRBV5-6 and TRBJ1-1; the D gene is possibly TRBD1 (5 bases). The CDR3 is 16 amino acids. Germline V gene data show CDR1 as SGHDT and CDR2 as YYEEEE. Trimming removed 1 base from V and 0 bases from J, with 13 bases in between. CDR3 in DNA: TGTGCCAGCAGCTTGATTGAAGGGGCCATGAACACTGAAGCTTTCTTT. It translates to CASSLIEGAMNTEAFF.

The CDR3 sequence: CASRGWGAGSSGANVLTF. As DNA, the CDR3 is TGTGCCAGCAGGGGATGGGGAGCGGGGAGCTCTGGGGCCAACGTCCTGACTTTC. This sequence joins TRBV14 and TRBJ2-6, with TRBD2 matching 7 bases. The J segment lost 0 bases and the V segment lost 6 bases, leaving 11 bases of the junction unmatched. The germline gives CDR1 SGHDN, CDR2 FVKESK. The CDR3 has 18 residues.

V and J are TRBV13 and TRBJ2-7; TRBD1 aligns across 9 bases. The germline gives CDR1 PRHDT, CDR2 FYEKMQ (reference sequence). The CDR3 sequence is 15 residues long. V trimming: 1 base; J trimming: 1 base; junction bases outside the gene matches: 2. The CDR3 sequence: CASSLAGTGSYEQYF. CDR3 nucleotides: TGTGCCAGCAGCTTAGCCGGGACAGGGTCCTACGAGCAGTACTTC.

The chain uses TRBV12-5 and TRBJ1-2; TRBD1 matches 8 bases. Germline V gene sequence: CDR1 LGHNT, CDR2 FRNRAP. The CDR3 has 14 amino acids. J gave up 4 bases and V 9 bases, and 10 bases lay outside the gene matches. The CDR3 DNA sequence: TGTGCTAGCGGATCCGGGACAGGTGGCTATGGCTACACCTTC. Its protein is CASGSGTGGYGYTF.

The sample holds one count of this clone. V and J are TRBV14 and TRBJ2-7; D is possibly TRBD2 (7 bases). The CDR3 is made up of 15 amino acids. Germline CDR1 reads SGHDN; CDR2 reads FVKESK. V was pared by 4 bases and J by 2 bases, with 15 bases between. The CDR3 sequence is CASSLAGAVAYEQYF. The CDR3 nucleotides are TGTGCCAGCAGCCTCGCGGGGGCGGTCGCCTACGAGCAGTACTTC.

The chain has TRBV6-5 and TRBJ2-1, with TRBD2 matching 8 bases. The junction had 3 bases not matched to a gene; V was cut back by 4 bases and J by 1 base. The germline gives CDR1 MNHEY, CDR2 SVGAGI. CDR3 length: 15 amino acids. CDR3 protein: CASSFLAGSYNEQFF. The CDR3 DNA reads as TGTGCCAGCAGTTTTCTAGCGGGTTCCTACAATGAGCAGTTCTTC.

The V gene is TRBV11-2, the J gene TRBJ2-4, with 8 bases matching TRBD2. This CDR3 is built from 19 residues. V lost 2 bases, J lost 1 base, and 13 bases stayed unmatched. The V gene's germline CDR1 is SGHAT and CDR2 FQNNGV. This CDR3 is CASSLSASGPDGAKNIQYF. The CDR3 nucleotides are TGTGCCAGCAGCTTAAGCGCTAGCGGGCCCGACGGGGCCAAAAACATTCAGTACTTC.

The chain couples TRBV2 to TRBJ2-7; no firm D call. Germline assignment: CDR1 SNHLY and CDR2 FYNNEI. The CDR3 sequence is 15 residues long. V lost 0 bases, J lost 0 bases, and 9 bases lay in between. As DNA, the CDR3 is TGTGCCAGCAGTGAAGCGGCCAACCTCTCCTACGAGCAGTACTTC. The encoded protein is CASSEAANLSYEQYF.

This clone was detected a few times. This chain links TRBV4-3 with TRBJ1-2; weak D call: TRBD1 (5 bases). Trimming removed 1 base at V and 3 bases at J, with 15 bases between. The germline V gene encodes CDR1 LGHNA and CDR2 YSLEER. CDR3 size: 16 residues. The CDR3 reads CASSQGPGPEDYGYTF. The CDR3 bases are TGCGCCAGCAGCCAAGGTCCAGGGCCTGAAGACTATGGCTACACCTTC.

The chain uses TRBV5-1 and TRBJ2-1; TRBD2 matches at 7 bases. Trimming removed 1 base from V and 9 bases from J; junction bases left unmatched: 7. Germline CDR1 SGHRS, CDR2 YFSETQ. The CDR3 loop spans 14 amino acids. The CDR3 DNA follows: TGCGCCAGCAGCTTGTCGGGAGCGGGGAGTGAGCAGTTCTTC. Translated, it gives CASSLSGAGSEQFF. Looking up the rest from reference TRBV5-1 and TRBJ2-1 gives the full variable domain: KAGVTQTPRYLIKTRGQQVTLSCSPISGHRSVSWYQQTPGQGLQFLFEYFSETQRNKGNFPGRFSGRQFSNSRSEMNVSTLELGDSALYLCASSLSGAGSEQFFGPGTRLTVL.

This sequence joins TRBV9 and TRBJ1-1; TRBD1 matches 9 bases. V gave up 4 bases and J gave up 4 bases; unmatched junction bases: 14. The CDR3 runs 17 residues. Germline CDR1 and CDR2: SGDLS and YYNGEE. This CDR3 is CASSYLETGGSRTEAFF. CDR3 DNA sequence: TGTGCCAGCAGCTACCTAGAGACAGGGGGATCCCGCACTGAAGCTTTCTTT. Together with reference TRBV9 and TRBJ1-1, the CDR3 gives the full variable domain: DSGVTQTPKHLITATGQRVTLRCSPRSGDLSVYWYQQSLDQGLQFLIQYYNGEERAKGNILERFSAQQFPDLHSELNLSSLELGDSALYFCASSYLETGGSRTEAFFGQGTRLTVV.

The chain couples TRBV4-2 to TRBJ1-1; possible D gene TRBD1, 6 bases. Germline V lookup: CDR1 LGHNA, CDR2 YNFKEQ. V lost 5 bases and J lost 10, with 14 bases in between. This CDR3 is built from 12 residues. CDR3 in amino acids: CASSERGRVAFF. DNA of the CDR3: TGTGCCAGCAGCGAAAGGGGGAGAGTAGCTTTCTTT.